This T cell receptor (beta chain) was captured by sequencing in a study of blood T cell repertoires in COVID-19. About the study: Spain, Italy and the United States supplied samples that represented acute and convalescent COVID-19. T cells, B-cell-depleted T cells, or PBMCs supplied cDNA or gDNA.

The CDR3 sequence is 12 residues long. Trimming shortened V by 6 bases and J by 4 bases, and 7 bases separated the two germline ends. In the authors' workflow: Estimation of nucleated cell counts was performed using reference gene primer amplification. Sequencing was performed with immunoSEQ multiplex PCR; in TCRdb, only in-frame clones are kept and a portion is missing. The DNA was the basis for D and trimming; V, J and clone size are from that table. This table holds about 120,000 clones, approximately 87% found once. Sequencing was performed on peripheral blood. The TCR sequence derives from a woman aged 45 to 65 with acute or convalescent COVID-19. V is TRBV12-3 or TRBV12-4 and J is TRBJ1-3, with D unresolved. The DNA of the CDR3 is TGTGCCAGCAGGAGTTCCGGAAACACCATATATTTT. Translation gives CASRSSGNTIYF.